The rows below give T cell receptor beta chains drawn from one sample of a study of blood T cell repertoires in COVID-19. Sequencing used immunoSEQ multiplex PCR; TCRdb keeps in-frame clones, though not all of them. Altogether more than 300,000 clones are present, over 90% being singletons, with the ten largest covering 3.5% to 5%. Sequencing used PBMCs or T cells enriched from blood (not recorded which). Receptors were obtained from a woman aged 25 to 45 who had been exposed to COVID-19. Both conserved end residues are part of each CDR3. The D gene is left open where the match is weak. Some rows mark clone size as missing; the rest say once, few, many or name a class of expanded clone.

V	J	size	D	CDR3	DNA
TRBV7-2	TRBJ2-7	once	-	CASSPAFRGLNEQYF	TGTGCCAGCAGCCCGGCTTTCAGGGGCCTGAACGAGCAGTACTTC
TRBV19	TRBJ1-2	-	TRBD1	CASSMHRGTNYGYTF	TGTGCCAGTAGTATGCACAGGGGAACTAACTATGGCTACACCTTC
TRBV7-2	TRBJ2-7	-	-	CASSLGPHGYYEQYF	TGTGCCAGCAGCTTAGGACCCCACGGGTACTACGAGCAGTACTTC
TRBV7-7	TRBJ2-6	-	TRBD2	CASSLGGPGANVLTF	TGTGCCAGCAGCTTGGGAGGGCCTGGGGCCAACGTCCTGACTTTC
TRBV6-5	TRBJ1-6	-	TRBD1	CASSYQTGHSPLHF	TGTGCCAGCAGTTACCAGACAGGGCATTCACCCCTCCACTTT
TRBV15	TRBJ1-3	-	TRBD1	CATSPLWTGGRHSGNTIYF	TGTGCCACCAGCCCTCTGTGGACAGGGGGCCGCCACTCTGGAAACACCATATATTTT
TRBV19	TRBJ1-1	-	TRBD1	CASSIARQGTDTEAFF	TGTGCCAGTAGTATAGCCCGACAGGGGACGGACACTGAAGCTTTCTTT
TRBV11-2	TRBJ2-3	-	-	CASSSRRGPDTQYF	TGTGCCAGCAGCTCCAGGAGGGGCCCAGATACGCAGTATTTT
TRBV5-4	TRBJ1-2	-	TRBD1	CASSLVQGAPNGYTF	TGTGCCAGCAGCTTGGTTCAGGGGGCCCCTAATGGCTACACCTTC
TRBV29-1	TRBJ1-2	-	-	CSVEDNRVGNYGYTF	TGCAGCGTTGAAGATAACAGGGTAGGGAACTATGGCTACACCTTC
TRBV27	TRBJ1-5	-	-	CASSSLGFGTQSQPQHF	TGTGCCAGCAGTTCCCTGGGTTTCGGGACACAATCCCAGCCCCAGCATTTT
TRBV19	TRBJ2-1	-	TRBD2	CASSVTSSSNEQFF	TGTGCCAGTAGTGTGACTAGCTCGAGTAATGAGCAGTTCTTC
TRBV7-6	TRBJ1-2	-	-	CASSLVGREGYTF	TGTGCCAGCAGCTTAGTTGGCAGGGAAGGCTACACCTTC
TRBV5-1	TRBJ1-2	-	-	CASSLLTPNYGYTF	TGCGCCAGCAGCTTGCTGACACCAAACTATGGCTACACCTTC
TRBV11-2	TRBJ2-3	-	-	CASSLSNTGSTSTDTQYF	TGTGCCAGCAGCTTATCTAATACAGGATCCACTAGCACAGATACGCAGTATTTT
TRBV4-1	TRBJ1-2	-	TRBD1	CASSQDATGWEGYTF	TGCGCCAGCAGCCAAGATGCGACAGGGTGGGAGGGCTACACCTTC
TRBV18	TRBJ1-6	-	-	CASSPPFTGRNSPLHF	TGTGCCAGCTCACCACCGTTTACAGGGCGAAATTCACCCCTCCACTTT
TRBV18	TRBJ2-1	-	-	CASSPPGLVGGIMNEQFF	TGTGCCAGCTCACCGCCCGGGTTGGTGGGGGGTATAATGAATGAGCAGTTCTTC
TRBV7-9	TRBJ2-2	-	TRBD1	CASSPSRDREATGELFF	TGTGCCAGCAGCCCATCCCGGGACAGGGAGGCCACCGGGGAGCTGTTTTTT
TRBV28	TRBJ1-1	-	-	CASSSLPDSYLTEAFF	TGTGCCAGCAGTTCCCTCCCTGACAGTTACCTCACTGAAGCTTTCTTT
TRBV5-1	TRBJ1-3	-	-	CASSASPQSNTIYF	TGCGCCAGCAGCGCTAGCCCGCAGTCAAACACCATATATTTT
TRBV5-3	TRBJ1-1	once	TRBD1	CARSLEGAGTEAFF	TGTGCCAGAAGCTTGGAGGGGGCCGGCACTGAAGCTTTCTTT
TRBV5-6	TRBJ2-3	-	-	CASSLVANTDTQYF	TGTGCCAGCAGCTTGGTGGCAAATACAGATACGCAGTATTTT
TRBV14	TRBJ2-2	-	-	CASSQDSHRSLFF	TGTGCCAGCAGCCAAGATTCTCACAGGAGTCTGTTTTTT
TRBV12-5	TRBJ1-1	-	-	CASGLGGARTEAFF	TGTGCTAGTGGTTTGGGGGGCGCGAGGACTGAAGCTTTCTTT
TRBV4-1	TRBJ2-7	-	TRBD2	CASSQDSGGTYEQYF	TGCGCCAGCAGCCAAGATAGCGGGGGGACCTACGAGCAGTACTTC
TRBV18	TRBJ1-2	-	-	CASSPSYRDGYTF	TGTGCCAGCTCACCTTCATACAGGGATGGCTACACCTTC
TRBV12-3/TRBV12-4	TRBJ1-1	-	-	CASVGNRNTEAFF	TGTGCCAGCGTTGGTAATAGGAACACTGAAGCTTTCTTT
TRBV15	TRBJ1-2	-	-	CATSRGTSEGNGYTF	TGTGCCACCAGCAGAGGGACCTCGGAGGGGAATGGCTACACCTTC
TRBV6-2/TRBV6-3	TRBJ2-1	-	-	CASSITGNEQFF	TGTGCCAGCAGTATAACGGGTAATGAGCAGTTCTTC
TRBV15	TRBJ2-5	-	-	CATQWNRETWETQYF	TGTGCCACCCAATGGAACAGGGAAACCTGGGAGACCCAGTACTTC
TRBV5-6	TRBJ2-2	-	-	CASSLLAGTGELFF	TGTGCCAGCAGCCTCCTCGCGGGGACCGGGGAGCTGTTTTTT
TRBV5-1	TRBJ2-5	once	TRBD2	CASSLEAGLGETQYF	TGCGCCAGCAGCTTGGAAGCGGGGCTGGGTGAGACCCAGTACTTC
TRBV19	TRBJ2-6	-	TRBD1	CASSSPGQRYSGANVLTF	TGTGCCAGTAGTTCTCCGGGACAGCGATACTCTGGGGCCAACGTCCTGACTTTC
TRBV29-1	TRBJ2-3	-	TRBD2	CSVELPSGNTDTQYF	TGCAGCGTTGAGCTCCCTAGCGGAAACACAGATACGCAGTATTTT
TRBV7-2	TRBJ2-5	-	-	CASSYRYQETQYF	TGTGCCAGCAGCTACAGGTACCAAGAGACCCAGTACTTC
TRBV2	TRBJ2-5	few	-	CASPNGGTQYF	TGTGCCTCTCCCAACGGGGGGACCCAGTACTTC
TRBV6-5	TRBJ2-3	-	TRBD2	CASTREGYPGDTQYF	TGTGCCAGCACCCGGGAGGGGTACCCCGGAGATACGCAGTATTTT
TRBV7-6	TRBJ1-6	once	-	CASSLDSLGGNNSPLHF	TGTGCCAGCAGCTTAGATTCGTTGGGGGGGAATAATTCACCCCTCCACTTT
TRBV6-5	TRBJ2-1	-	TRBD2	CASDLRTSSFYEQFF	TGTGCCAGTGATCTTCGGACTAGTAGTTTCTATGAGCAGTTCTTC
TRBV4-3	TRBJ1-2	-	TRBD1	CASSPRTQGDYGYTF	TGCGCCAGCAGCCCCCGGACCCAGGGGGACTATGGCTACACCTTC
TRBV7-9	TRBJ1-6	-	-	CASSLSGVNSPLHF	TGTGCCAGCAGCTTATCAGGGGTCAATTCACCCCTCCACTTT
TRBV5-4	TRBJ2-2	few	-	CASSSLKGHPTGELFF	TGTGCCAGCAGCTCCCTCAAGGGGCACCCCACCGGGGAGCTGTTTTTT
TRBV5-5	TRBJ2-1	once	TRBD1	CASSSWDRLKDEQFF	TGTGCCAGCAGCTCCTGGGACAGGCTTAAGGATGAGCAGTTCTTC
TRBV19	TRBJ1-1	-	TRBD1	CASSTETGSFYMNTEAFF	TGTGCCAGTAGTACAGAGACAGGGTCCTTCTACATGAACACTGAAGCTTTCTTT
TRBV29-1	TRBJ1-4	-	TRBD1	CSVEGTANEKLFF	TGCAGCGTTGAGGGGACAGCCAATGAAAAACTGTTTTTT
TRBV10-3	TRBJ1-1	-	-	CAISDRMNTEAFF	TGTGCCATCAGTGACAGGATGAACACTGAAGCTTTCTTT
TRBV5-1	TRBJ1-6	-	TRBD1	CASSLEGQGDSPLHF	TGCGCCAGCAGCTTGGAGGGACAGGGGGATTCACCCCTCCACTTT
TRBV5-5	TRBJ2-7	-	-	CASSSLLRSQSYEQYF	TGTGCCAGCAGCTCTCTGCTTCGGTCCCAATCCTACGAGCAGTACTTC
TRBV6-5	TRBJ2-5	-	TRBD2	CASSYLGGGWETQYF	TGTGCCAGCAGTTACCTCGGGGGGGGATGGGAGACCCAGTACTTC
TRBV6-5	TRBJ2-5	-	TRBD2	CASSYVAGGQETQYF	TGTGCCAGCAGTTACGTAGCGGGGGGTCAAGAGACCCAGTACTTC
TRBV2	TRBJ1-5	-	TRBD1	CASSADRDQRRWPQHF	TGTGCCAGCAGTGCCGACAGGGATCAGCGGAGATGGCCCCAGCATTTT
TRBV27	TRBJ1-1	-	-	CASSLRNEVSWVTEAFF	TGTGCCAGCAGTTTACGCAACGAGGTCAGTTGGGTTACTGAAGCTTTCTTT
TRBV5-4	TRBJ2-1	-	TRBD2	CASRRETSGGIYNEQFF	TGTGCCAGCAGGCGAGAGACTAGCGGGGGGATATACAATGAGCAGTTCTTC
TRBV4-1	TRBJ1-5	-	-	CASSQFPNSRVYSNQPQHF	TGCGCCAGCAGCCAATTCCCTAATAGCCGAGTTTATAGCAATCAGCCCCAGCATTTT
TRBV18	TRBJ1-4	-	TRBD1	CASSPQGGDEKLFF	TGTGCCAGCTCACCGCAGGGGGGTGATGAAAAACTGTTTTTT
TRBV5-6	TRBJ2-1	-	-	CASSPRLQSNEQFF	TGTGCCAGCAGCCCGCGACTACAATCCAATGAGCAGTTCTTC
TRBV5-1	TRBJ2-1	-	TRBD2	CASSPPRGGAYNEQFF	TGCGCCAGCAGTCCCCCTCGGGGGGGCGCCTACAATGAGCAGTTCTTC
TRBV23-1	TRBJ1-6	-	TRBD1	CASSHPGQGGSPLHF	TGCGCCAGCAGTCACCCGGGACAGGGAGGTTCACCCCTCCACTTT